This TCR beta chain stems from a study of blood T cell repertoires in COVID-19. Germline values: CDR1 LNHNV, CDR2 YYDKDF (reference sequence). Trimming took 0 bases from V and 8 from J; bases not matched to a gene: 8. The CDR3 is 17 residues long. Clones were sequenced by immunoSEQ multiplex PCR, and TCRdb holds only the in-frame ones, with some missing. Here the sample spans 60,000 or so clones, approximately 88% being singletons. V gene TRBV15 combines with J gene TRBJ2-1, with 12 bases that match TRBD2. The TCR was taken from a man aged 25 to 45 with COVID-19, enrolled during active disease. Input material: peripheral blood. The CDR3: CATSRDLAGGPLDEQFF. In DNA form, the CDR3 reads TGTGCCACCAGCAGAGATCTAGCGGGAGGGCCTTTGGATGAGCAGTTCTTC.